The T cell receptor beta chain described here comes from a study of vaccination effects on CD4 cells after COVID-19 (dated by TCRdb to 2021 to 2024). Turning to the overall study: Participants received two doses of either the BNT162b2 or the mRNA-1273 mRNA SARS-CoV-2 vaccine. SARS-CoV-2 spike-specific CD4+ TCR repertoires from before and after mRNA vaccination were compared in COVID-19 convalescent patients and in infection-naive vaccine recipients. The full study included roughly 11 COVID-19 convalescent patients and several SARS-CoV-2-naive healthy vaccine recipients. Cultures from other donors in the study were sequenced using the Oncomine TCR Beta short-read assay on an Illumina iSeq 100.

From its cysteine to its phenylalanine, the CDR3 spans 13 amino acids. Only the CDR3 DNA is retained, 39 bases long and in frame from the first base. Trimming removed 6 bases from V and 8 bases from J, leaving 16 bases between the germline ends. From the germline V gene, CDR1 is SNHLY and CDR2 is FYNNEI. This clone is judged medium-sized (0.01 to 0.1%). What this receptor recognizes is not known. No qualities accompany the bases; no much larger clone lies one base away. Receptor libraries were prepared by the immunoSEQ multiplex PCR assay. DNA from the CD4+ T cells that had been cultured and isolated underwent TCR beta CDR3 sequencing. In the authors' own workflow: Non-productive TCR sequences were removed, reads were trimmed to the CDR3 region, and CDR3s of at least 7 amino acids were retained. The MANAFEST web app was used to identify antigen-specific clonotypes by comparing expansion in peptide wells with expansion in reference cultures. To count as positive, a clone had to show expansion at FDR<0.05 compared with the reference and with all other wells, an odds ratio above 5, and a frequency above 0.1% in two replicate wells. A clonotype was called cross-reactive if it was significantly expanded both in SARS-CoV-2 spike wells and in at least one common cold coronavirus spike condition. CDR3 similarity was assessed by Levenshtein distance using the stringdist R package, and unrooted trees were constructed with ape in R 3.6.1. TCRdb limited this immuneACCESS table to in-frame rearrangements with V and J called. A share of clones is missing; checked studies link under half to unresolved V genes, and the rest is unexplained. Clonal size and the V and J genes are those of that table, whereas D and trimming came from the DNA. This sample gives about 24,000 clones in total; around 70% of them show up just once. The biggest ten clones account for under 3.5% of the sample.

What the study reported, not specific to this receptor: Among healthy vaccine recipients, nearly all vaccine-induced clones were SARS-CoV-2 mono-reactive, and only 1 of 255 was cross-reactive with common cold coronaviruses. Limitations of the study were the small number of convalescent patients and the absence of early post-infection timepoints. Both infection-induced and vaccine-induced clones contracted markedly at late post-vaccination timepoints, which is consistent with waning T cell responses.

To identify antigen-specific CD4+ T cell clonotypes by their expansion, the ViraFEST assay first stimulated PBMC with viral peptide pools and then applied TCR sequencing. After 10 to 11 days of culture, CD4+ T cells were isolated with the EasySep CD4+ T cell isolation kit. Healthy vaccine recipients had no prior SARS-CoV-2 infection, confirmed by negative nucleocapsid antibodies before and after vaccination. Each well held under 2.5 million PBMC cultured in IMDM containing approximately 5.2% human AB serum, roughly 9.6 IU/ml IL-2 and gentamicin, along with approximately 10 ug/ml peptides. On days 3 and 7, half of the culture medium was replaced with fresh IL-2-containing medium. Unless noted otherwise, every peptide stimulation condition was cultured in triplicate wells. Using Ficoll-Paque Plus gradient centrifugation, PBMC were separated from whole blood and then either used fresh or cryopreserved at -140C. The overlapping peptide pools covered the spike proteins of SARS-CoV-2 as well as those of the common cold coronaviruses HCoV-NL63, HCoV-OC43 and HCoV-229E. The QIAamp micro DNA kit was used to extract genomic DNA from the cultured CD4+ T cells.

The chain links TRBV2 with TRBJ1-2, with TRBD1 tentatively as D gene (6 bases match). The starting material was CD4+ T cells from PBMCs cultured with SARS-CoV-2 spike peptides, obtained before COVID-19 vaccination. The cell subset or site label corresponds to: SARS-CoV-2 spike overlapping peptide pool stimulation. This clonotype was obtained from a human donor who received a COVID-19 vaccine. The CDR3 sequence is CASSSNRALGYTF. The base sequence is TGTGCCAGCAGCTCCAACAGGGCACTGGGCTACACCTTC.